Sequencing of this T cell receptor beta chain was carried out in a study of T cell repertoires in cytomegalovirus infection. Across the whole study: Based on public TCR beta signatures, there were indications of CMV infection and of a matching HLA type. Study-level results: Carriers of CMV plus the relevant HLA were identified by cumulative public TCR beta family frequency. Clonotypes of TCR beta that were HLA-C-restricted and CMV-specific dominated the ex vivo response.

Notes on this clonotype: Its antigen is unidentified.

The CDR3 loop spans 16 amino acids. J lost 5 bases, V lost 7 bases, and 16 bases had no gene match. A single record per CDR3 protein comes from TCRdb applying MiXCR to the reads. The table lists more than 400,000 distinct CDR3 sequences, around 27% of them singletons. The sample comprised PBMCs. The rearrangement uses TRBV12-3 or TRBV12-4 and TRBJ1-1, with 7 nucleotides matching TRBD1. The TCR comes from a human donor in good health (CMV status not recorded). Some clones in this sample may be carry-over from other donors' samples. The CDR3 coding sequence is TGTGCCAGCACCCTACGACAGGGCGGTGAGGATACTGAAGCTTTCTTT. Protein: CASTLRQGGEDTEAFF.